These 18 T cell receptor beta chains were sequenced from one sample in a study of blood T cells in healthy people across ages. A second roughly 6 to 12 cycle PCR used barcoded and J-beta primers. Each CDR3 protein is one row after TCRdb ran MiXCR on the 5' RACE reads. The profile shows about 1 million distinct CDR3 sequences, roughly 45% of them singletons. Sequences were obtained from blood. The receptors stem from a woman between 55 and 75 years old in good health.

V and J are TRBV20-1 and TRBJ2-7, with D hard to call. The germline CDR1 and CDR2 sequences are DFQATT and SNEGSKA (reference sequence). CDR3 length equals 11 residues. Trimming shortened V by 1 base and J by 7 bases, and 8 bases separated the two germline ends. The CDR3 spells CSARGVHEQYF. In DNA form, the CDR3 reads TGCAGTGCTAGAGGAGTTCATGAGCAGTACTTC.

This clonotype has only a few counts. The chain is built from TRBV21-1 and TRBJ2-3; the listed D gene, TRBD1, was not tested against the DNA. TRBV21-1 is noted as a pseudogene. This CDR3 spans 18 amino acids. The CDR3 here is CASSKYVPRDRPIDTQYF. CDR3 in DNA: TGTGCCAGCAGCAAATACGTTCCGAGAGACAGGCCCATAGATACGCAGTATTTT.

CDR3 DNA: TGTGCCAGCAGCCAAGTCACTAGCGGGAGCGGGGAGACCCAGTACTTC. It translates to CASSQVTSGSGETQYF. The chain employs TRBV3-1 and TRBJ2-5; 11 nucleotides match TRBD2. From germline, CDR1 is LGHDT and CDR2 YNNKEL (reference sequence). This CDR3 is 16 amino acids long. Germline trimming cut 1 base from V and 5 bases from J; bases unmatched to any gene: 6.

The table lists this clonotype with a few counts. The gene calls are TRBV6-5 and TRBJ2-5; D not resolved. V was trimmed by 5 bases and J by 1 base, leaving 11 bases between them. Germline V gene data show CDR1 as MNHEY and CDR2 as SVGAGI. This CDR3 region has 14 residues. The CDR3 bases are TGTGCCAGCAGTCCCGGACCGATCCAAGAGACCCAGTACTTC. This codes for CASSPGPIQETQYF.

Notes on this clonotype: An end of the junction differs from the germline gene, which may be a read error. The chain employs TRBV20-1 and TRBJ2-1; TRBD2 might be the D (5 bases). CDR3 length: 14 residues. The germline V gene has CDR1 DFQATT and CDR2 SNEGSKA (reference sequence). The CDR3 nucleotides read TGCAGTTCGATGGACTCAAGGACCTACAATGGGCAGTTCTTC. Protein sequence: CSSMDSRTYNGQFF.

The sample holds a few counts of this clonotype. The chain uses TRBV20-1 and TRBJ1-2, with no clear D. CDR3 length: 13 amino acids. Deletions cut 0 bases from V and 8 bases from J, with 13 bases between. The germline CDR1 and CDR2 sequences are DFQATT and SNEGSKA (reference sequence). DNA of the CDR3: TGCAGTGCTAGAGAAGGCCCCGAGAAGGGCTACACCTTC. This translates into CSAREGPEKGYTF.

The V gene is TRBV5-1, the J gene TRBJ2-2, with a tentative D call TRBD1 (6 bases). The CDR3 totals 15 residues. CDR1 and CDR2 (germline): SGHRS, YFSETQ. V shed 5 bases and J shed 3 bases, with 14 bases lying between them. CDR3 DNA sequence: TGCGCCAGCAGAAAGCAGGGGTTTGACACCGGGGAGCTGTTTTTT. It encodes CASRKQGFDTGELFF.

This clonotype was seen a few times. The rearrangement links TRBV12-3 or TRBV12-4 to TRBJ2-1, with 11 bases identical to TRBD2. The V gene end was trimmed by 2 bases and the J gene end by 0 bases; junction bases not matched to a gene: 15. The CDR3 totals 21 residues. CDR3 nucleotides: TGTGCCAGCAGTTTAACCACTCCGGGACTAGCGGTTATGAGCTCCTACAATGAGCAGTTCTTC. Its protein product is CASSLTTPGLAVMSSYNEQFF.

This chain joins TRBV6-1 and TRBJ2-7, with D possibly matching TRBD1 (5 bases). The CDR3 extends over 14 amino acids. The germline CDR1 and CDR2 sequences are MNHNS and SASEGT. The V and J ends lost 6 bases and 4 bases respectively, with 16 bases between them. Written as DNA, the CDR3 is TGTGCCAGCAGGGTGACAGTAGCCCTTTACGAGCAGTACTTC. Protein product: CASRVTVALYEQYF.

This clonotype was picked up a small number of times. The chain has TRBV4-2 and TRBJ2-7; possibly TRBD2 for D (5 bases). Looked up from germline, CDR1 is LGHNA and CDR2 is YNFKEQ. The V and J ends lost 0 bases and 9 bases respectively, with 9 bases between them. The CDR3 covers 12 residues. CDR3 amino acids: CASSQDRRAQYF. The CDR3 nucleotides are TGTGCCAGCAGCCAAGATAGGCGGGCGCAGTACTTC.

This clonotype was observed a handful of times. The chain joins TRBV12-3 or TRBV12-4 to TRBJ2-5; a weak D match, TRBD1 (5 bases). Between the trimmed V and J ends, which lost 4 bases and 7 bases, there was a span of 16 bases. The CDR3 is made up of 14 amino acids. CDR3 nucleotide sequence: TGTGCCAGCAGTTCGCTTAGGGGATCCGGGACCCAGTACTTC. Protein sequence: CASSSLRGSGTQYF.

This clonotype was seen a handful of times. The chain combines TRBV3-1 with TRBJ1-4; 7 bases line up with TRBD1. Unmatched junction bases numbered 7, after V lost 7 bases and J lost 5 bases. The CDR3 sequence is 14 residues long. The germline gives CDR1 LGHDT, CDR2 YNNKEL (reference sequence). The CDR3 DNA sequence: TGTGCCAGCACCGCCGGGACAGAGAATGAAAAACTGTTTTTT. This translates into CASTAGTENEKLFF. Variable domain in full (rest from reference TRBV3-1 and TRBJ1-4): DTAVSQTPKYLVTQMGNDKSIKCEQNLGHDTMYWYKQDSKKFLKIMFSYNNKELIINETVPNRFSPKSPDKAHLNLHINSLELGDSAVYFCASTAGTENEKLFFGSGTQLSVL.

This clonotype has just one count. CDR3 bases: TGTGCCAGCAGTTACCACACCGGGACAGGGGGTAGCTACAATGAGCAGTACTTC. Residues: CASSYHTGTGGSYNEQYF. The rearrangement links TRBV6-2 or TRBV6-3 to TRBJ2-1, with TRBD1 identical over 11 bases. Matching the DNA end better, TRBJ2-7 makes the J call doubtful. This CDR3 comprises 18 residues. Germline CDR1 is MNHEY and CDR2 is SVGEGT.

V is TRBV6-2 or TRBV6-3 and J is TRBJ2-7; tentative D call: TRBD2 (6 bases). Germline CDR1 reads MNHEY; CDR2 reads SVGEGT. This CDR3 is 13 amino acids long. Trimming stripped 6 bases from V and 3 bases from J, with 12 bases between. The CDR3 spells CASRTRGFYEQYF. The CDR3 DNA reads TGTGCCAGCAGGACTAGAGGGTTCTACGAGCAGTACTTC.

The J gene is TRBJ2-7, the V gene TRBV4-1; D uncertain. The CDR3 has 16 residues. The V gene's germline CDR1 is MGHRA and CDR2 YSYEKL. V lost 1 base and J lost 0, with 13 bases in between. The CDR3 sequence: CASSQGSTRNSYEQYF. DNA for the CDR3: TGCGCCAGCAGCCAAGGGAGTACAAGGAACTCCTACGAGCAGTACTTC.

This clonotype has at least ten counts. The chain employs TRBV2 and TRBJ1-5, with 11 nucleotides matching TRBD1. The CDR3 spans 14 residues. With 8 bases clipped from V and 0 bases from J, the junction kept 0 bases outside the gene matches. Germline V lookup: CDR1 SNHLY, CDR2 FYNNEI. As DNA, the CDR3 is TGTGCCAGCGGGACAGGGGGTAGCAATCAGCCCCAGCATTTT. Its translation is CASGTGGSNQPQHF.

The chain recombines TRBV5-1 with TRBJ2-4, with D tentatively TRBD2 (6 bases). Gene TRBJ2-5 matches the end of the DNA better, so the J call may be wrong. CDR1 and CDR2 (germline): SGHRS, YFSETQ. The CDR3 contains 14 residues. In DNA, the CDR3 is TGCGCCAGCAGCCAGGGACTGGATAAAGAGACCCAGTACTTC. Its translation is CASSQGLDKETQYF.

Concerning this clonotype itself: One end of the junction fails to match germline, which may point to a read error. The chain recombines TRBV7-2 with TRBJ2-3, with 7 bases fitting TRBD2. From germline, CDR1 is SGHTA and CDR2 FQGNSA. The CDR3 is made up of 16 amino acids. The CDR3 region is CASSSGRLKSTDMQYF. The CDR3 DNA is TGTGCCAGCAGCTCCGGGAGGCTCAAAAGCACAGATATGCAGTATTTT.